These 8 T cell receptor beta chains share one sample of origin, sequenced in a study of blood T cell repertoires in COVID-19. Libraries were prepared by immunoSEQ multiplex PCR; TCRdb keeps only in-frame clonotypes and omits some of them. The sample has about 140,000 clones, around 90% seen once. The sample taken for sequencing was peripheral blood. Every receptor here comes from a woman in her sixties with acute or convalescent COVID-19.

The J gene is TRBJ1-5, the V gene TRBV6-1, with D possibly matching TRBD1 (5 bases). Germline V gene sequence: CDR1 MNHNS, CDR2 SASEGT. The CDR3 contains 13 residues. V dropped 3 bases and J dropped 7 bases, with 10 bases sitting between them. CDR3 bases: TGTGCCAGCAGTGATTTCCAGGGCCAGCCCCAGCATTTT. This sequence encodes CASSDFQGQPQHF.

V is TRBV4-3 and J is TRBJ2-1; 8 bases align to TRBD1. The CDR3 sequence is 15 residues long. Germline trimming cut 0 bases from V and 6 bases from J; bases unmatched to any gene: 4. CDR1 LGHNA and CDR2 YSLEER come from the germline V gene. CDR3 amino acids: CASSQDRGLINEQFF. In nucleotides, the CDR3 is TGCGCCAGCAGCCAAGACAGGGGGCTTATCAATGAGCAGTTCTTC.

The chain carries TRBV5-1 and TRBJ1-1; 7 bases agree with TRBD1. The germline V gene has CDR1 SGHRS and CDR2 YFSETQ. The CDR3 has 14 amino acids. V trimming: 0 bases; J trimming: 7 bases; junction bases outside the gene matches: 6. The CDR3 is CASSLGQGGSEAFF. Written as DNA, the CDR3 is TGCGCCAGCAGCTTGGGACAGGGTGGAAGTGAAGCTTTCTTT.

The chain recombines TRBV7-9 with TRBJ1-2; TRBD1 agrees at 11 bases. Germline CDR1 and CDR2: SEHNR and FQNEAQ (reference sequence). This CDR3 is 13 amino acids long. The J segment lost 7 bases and the V segment lost 3 bases, leaving 1 base of the junction unmatched. The chain's CDR3 is CASSLDRGLGYTF. CDR3 bases: TGTGCCAGCAGCTTGGACAGGGGGCTTGGCTACACCTTC.

Points on this clone: A junction boundary mismatches the germline segment, possibly from a read error. V usage is TRBV9 and J usage is TRBJ1-3; a weak D match, TRBD1 (6 bases). The CDR3 has 12 amino acids. Germline loops: CDR1 SGDLS, CDR2 YYNGEE. CDR3 in DNA: TGTGCCAGCAGCGTAGAATCAGGACAGCTCATTTTT. This encodes CASSVESGQLIF.

The genes are TRBV15 and TRBJ1-2, with D uncertain. Germline CDR1 is LNHNV and CDR2 is YYDKDF (reference sequence). The CDR3 totals 14 residues. Trimming cost V 3 bases and J 3 bases, with 11 bases left between them. The CDR3 nucleotides read TGTGCCACCAGCAGGGTCAGGATCGACTATGGCTACACCTTC. Amino acid sequence: CATSRVRIDYGYTF.

The J gene is TRBJ2-1, the V gene TRBV5-6, with D perhaps TRBD2 (5 bases). Germline lookup yields CDR1 SGHDT and CDR2 YYEEEE. This CDR3 has 17 amino acids. Between the trimmed V and J ends, which lost 0 bases and 7 bases, there was a span of 20 bases. Here the CDR3 DNA reads TGTGCCAGCAGCTTGGGGGCAGGACTTTCCCATTCTAATGAGCAGTTCTTC. Amino acids: CASSLGAGLSHSNEQFF.

The chain joins TRBV11-2 to TRBJ2-2; 8 positions match TRBD2. The CDR3 sequence is 18 residues long. Trimming cost V 6 bases and J 8 bases; bases outside gene matches: 20. CDR1 SGHAT and CDR2 FQNNGV come from the germline V gene. The CDR3 sequence is CASRPSTGTRKRRGELFF. CDR3 DNA sequence: TGTGCCAGCAGACCATCGACCGGGACTAGAAAGAGGAGAGGGGAGCTGTTTTTT.